These 22 T cell receptor beta chains originate from one sample sequenced in a study of long-term antiretroviral therapy in people with HIV. It was version v3.0 of the immunoSEQ assay that was run at survey level. Method: immunoSEQ multiplex PCR; TCRdb's copy keeps in-frame clones and lacks some. The top ten hold under 10% of the sample, which has around 26,000 clones, approximately 95% seen once. Here the sequenced sample was unsorted PBMCs, taken 7.6 years after starting antiretroviral therapy. Receptors were obtained from a woman aged 40 to 55 with HIV.

Notes on this clone: At one boundary the junction diverges from the germline segment, which might be a read error. The gene calls are TRBV10-3 and TRBJ1-1; TRBD1 matches at 8 bases. Germline CDR1 is ENHRY and CDR2 is SYGVKD. This CDR3 comprises 15 residues. CDR3 amino acids: CAISGRRQGNAEAFF. The CDR3 coding sequence is TGTGCCATCAGTGGAAGGAGACAGGGGAACGCTGAAGCTTTCTTT.

As regards this clone: A junction end diverges from the germline sequence, so it may reflect a read error. V gene TRBV27 combines with J gene TRBJ2-7; 10 bases agree with TRBD1. From germline, CDR1 is MNHEY and CDR2 SMNVEV (reference sequence). This CDR3 is 15 amino acids long. CDR3 bases: TGTGCCAGCAGTCCGTGGCCTCCGGGACAGGGGACGTCGGACTTC. Protein: CASSPWPPGQGTSDF.

The chain links TRBV4-3 to TRBJ1-4, with D hard to call. The V gene's germline CDR1 is LGHNA and CDR2 YSLEER. V was shortened by 0 bases and J by 8 bases, with 19 bases between the two germline ends. The CDR3 is made up of 17 amino acids. Written as DNA, the CDR3 is TGCGCCAGCAGCCAAGATCAACCCATCTTCCGCGCAGAAAAACTGTTTTTT. Protein product: CASSQDQPIFRAEKLFF.

The gene calls are TRBV5-1 and TRBJ2-7; D could derive from TRBD1 or TRBD2 (5 bases each). This CDR3 has 15 residues. Per the germline V gene, CDR1 is SGHRS and CDR2 is YFSETQ. V was pared by 0 bases and J by 0 bases, with 10 bases between. The CDR3 is CASSLAGTGSYEQYF. The CDR3 DNA is TGCGCCAGCAGCTTGGCCGGGACGGGCTCCTACGAGCAGTACTTC.

The chain uses TRBV30 and TRBJ1-4; TRBD1 might be the D (5 bases). This CDR3 region has 14 residues. Between the trimmed V and J ends, which lost 2 bases and 4 bases, there was a span of 11 bases. Germline CDR1 GTSNPN, CDR2 SVGIG (reference sequence). The CDR3 loop reads CAWSRGGINEKLFF. The DNA of the CDR3 is TGTGCCTGGAGTCGTGGGGGAATTAATGAAAAACTGTTTTTT.

The V call is TRBV19, the J call TRBJ2-7; 9 bases map to TRBD1. The CDR3 consists of 16 residues. Germline V gives CDR1 LNHDA, CDR2 SQIVND (reference sequence). The V gene end was trimmed by 9 bases and the J gene end by 2 bases; junction bases not matched to a gene: 14. The CDR3 DNA is TGTGCCAGCTGGGGGGGTAATGGACAGGGGACCTACGAGCAGTACTTC. It codes for CASWGGNGQGTYEQYF.

The gene calls are TRBV7-2 and TRBJ1-5; 7 bases map to TRBD1. With V trimmed by 4 bases and J by 3 bases, 3 bases remained unmatched. Germline CDR1 SGHTA, CDR2 FQGNSA. The CDR3 totals 14 residues. CDR3 DNA sequence: TGTGCCAGCAGCTCACAGGGGATCAATCAGCCCCAGCATTTT. This sequence encodes CASSSQGINQPQHF.

The chain is built from TRBV4-3 and TRBJ2-3, with 7 bases identical to TRBD1. CDR3 length: 14 amino acids. Germline loops: CDR1 LGHNA, CDR2 YSLEER. V shed 1 base and J 5 bases; nucleotides not matched to a gene: 3. The CDR3 loop reads CASSQVPGGDTQYF. The CDR3 nucleotides read TGCGCCAGCAGCCAAGTCCCAGGGGGAGATACGCAGTATTTT.

In this sample, this clone turned up a few times. This chain joins TRBV25-1 and TRBJ1-2; weak D call: TRBD1 (5 bases). This CDR3 contains 14 residues. CDR1 and CDR2 from the germline V gene are MGHDK and SYGVNS. V lost 8 bases, J lost 8 bases, and 21 bases lay in between. This CDR3 is CASSSWTGGSGYTF. CDR3 sequence (DNA): TGTGCCAGCTCCTCTTGGACCGGGGGTTCCGGCTACACCTTC.

The J gene is TRBJ2-1, the V gene TRBV7-2, with 13 positions matching TRBD2. V dropped 5 bases and J dropped 6; count of bases not matched to a gene: 7. The CDR3 sequence is 16 residues long. Germline V gene sequence: CDR1 SGHTA, CDR2 FQGNSA. The DNA of the CDR3 is TGTGCCAGCAGCGCCGGACTAGCGGGGGCTGGCAATGAGCAGTTCTTC. This translates into CASSAGLAGAGNEQFF.

This clone was observed a handful of times. This CDR3 is CASSSGQGTGRALHF. CDR3 nucleotides: TGCGCCAGCAGCTCGGGACAGGGGACGGGTCGGGCCCTCCACTTT. This sequence joins TRBV5-1 and TRBJ1-6, with TRBD1 identical over 10 bases. Germline loops: CDR1 SGHRS, CDR2 YFSETQ. The CDR3 runs 15 residues. Germline trimming cut 3 bases from V and 14 bases from J; bases unmatched to any gene: 11.

This clone was found once. The chain is built from TRBV7-9 and TRBJ1-4; D is undetermined. The germline V and J ends were trimmed by 2 bases and 3 bases, with 16 bases remaining between them. The CDR3 runs 17 residues. CDR1 is SEHNR, CDR2 FQNEAQ, per germline (reference sequence). CDR3 sequence (DNA): TGTGCCAGCAGCTTAATCGGGAGAGGGAGGGCTAATGAAAAACTGTTTTTT. It codes for CASSLIGRGRANEKLFF. Variable domain in full (rest from reference TRBV7-9 and TRBJ1-4): DTGVSQNPRHKITKRGQNVTFRCDPISEHNRLYWYRQTLGQGPEFLTYFQNEAQLEKSRLLSDRFSAERPKGSFSTLEIQRTEQGDSAMYLCASSLIGRGRANEKLFFGSGTQLSVL.

The chain is built from TRBV10-3 and TRBJ2-5, with D unresolved. V lost 3 bases and J lost 4, with 9 bases in between. Germline CDR1 reads ENHRY; CDR2 reads SYGVKD. CDR3 length: 13 residues. The CDR3 loop reads CAISEGLRETQYF. In DNA form, the CDR3 reads TGTGCCATCAGTGAAGGGTTACGAGAGACCCAGTACTTC.

The chain couples TRBV5-1 to TRBJ1-2, with a weak D call TRBD1 (6 bases). V was pared by 0 bases and J by 8 bases, with 23 bases between. The CDR3 is 17 amino acids. CDR1 and CDR2 from the germline V gene are SGHRS and YFSETQ. CDR3 DNA: TGCGCCAGCAGCTTGGGTCCAACAGGGCGGGATTCCCGGGGCTACACCTTC. This sequence encodes CASSLGPTGRDSRGYTF.

V is TRBV7-9 and J is TRBJ1-5, with D possibly TRBD1 on 6 matching bases. CDR3 length: 14 amino acids. CDR1 is SEHNR, CDR2 FQNEAQ, per germline (reference sequence). Trimming took off 5 bases at V and 3 bases at J, with 11 bases between the two ends. The CDR3 loop is CASSPGHPNQPQHF. For the CDR3, the DNA is TGTGCCAGCAGCCCGGGACATCCCAATCAGCCCCAGCATTTT. The full variable domain, with the rest looked up from reference TRBV7-9 and TRBJ1-5, is DTGVSQNPRHKITKRGQNVTFRCDPISEHNRLYWYRQTLGQGPEFLTYFQNEAQLEKSRLLSDRFSAERPKGSFSTLEIQRTEQGDSAMYLCASSPGHPNQPQHFGDGTRLSIL.

Here the CDR3 reads CASSYSNVMNTEAFF. The CDR3 DNA follows: TGTGCCAGCAGTTACTCCAACGTCATGAACACTGAAGCTTTCTTT. The chain joins TRBV6-5 to TRBJ1-1, with no clear D. The CDR3 consists of 15 residues. Looked up from germline, CDR1 is MNHEY and CDR2 is SVGAGI. The germline V and J ends were trimmed by 0 bases and 0 bases, with 8 bases remaining between them.

This chain uses TRBV19 with TRBJ2-7; TRBD1 matches 9 bases. Germline V gene lookup returns CDR1 LNHDA and CDR2 SQIVND (reference sequence). The CDR3 is 15 amino acids. V lost 7 bases to trimming and J lost 6 bases; unmatched junction nucleotides: 13. The DNA for the CDR3 is TGTGCCAGTACCATTACAGGGGGCCTACTGGGCGAGCAGTACTTC. This codes for CASTITGGLLGEQYF.

The CDR3 protein is CASRGLLAAYEQYF. The CDR3 DNA sequence: TGTGCCAGCAGGGGCTTGCTAGCGGCCTACGAGCAGTACTTC. The chain is built from TRBV6-1 and TRBJ2-7; 7 bases are a match to TRBD2. CDR1 is MNHNS and CDR2 is SASEGT in the germline V gene. V was pared by 6 bases and J by 2 bases, with 7 bases of the junction left unmatched. The CDR3 has 14 amino acids.

The V call is TRBV5-1, the J call TRBJ1-1; D possibly corresponds to TRBD1 (5 bases). Trimming removed 0 bases from V and 1 base from J, with 16 bases in between. Germline CDR1 SGHRS, CDR2 YFSETQ. The CDR3 has 17 amino acids. The CDR3: CASSLGWGDGGNTEAFF. CDR3 in DNA: TGCGCCAGCAGCTTGGGGTGGGGCGATGGGGGGAACACTGAAGCTTTCTTT.

This clone was seen more than once but under ten times. The chain couples TRBV4-3 to TRBJ2-1; 11 bases are a match to TRBD2. The CDR3 sequence is 16 residues long. With 3 bases clipped from V and 8 bases from J, the junction kept 9 bases outside the gene matches. Germline values: CDR1 LGHNA, CDR2 YSLEER. The CDR3 sequence: CASSQFSGGAGDEQFF. The CDR3 DNA reads TGCGCCAGCAGCCAGTTTAGCGGGGGGGCCGGCGATGAGCAGTTCTTC.

The chain recombines TRBV7-2 with TRBJ1-4; D gene unclear. Germline V lookup: CDR1 SGHTA, CDR2 FQGNSA. Trimming removed 3 bases at V and 3 bases at J, with 2 bases between. The CDR3 has 12 residues. The CDR3 coding sequence is TGTGCCAGCAGCTTGGCTAATGAAAAACTGTTTTTT. It translates to CASSLANEKLFF.

The V gene is TRBV7-2, the J gene TRBJ1-3; 7 bases fit TRBD1. With V trimmed by 4 bases and J by 4 bases, 10 bases remained unmatched. Germline V gene lookup returns CDR1 SGHTA and CDR2 FQGNSA. The CDR3 sequence is 16 residues long. The CDR3 here is CASSSLTGDFGNTIYF. CDR3 DNA sequence: TGTGCCAGCAGCTCCCTCACAGGGGATTTCGGAAACACCATATATTTT. The full variable domain, its missing parts supplied by reference TRBV7-2 and TRBJ1-3, is GAGVSQSPSNKVTEKGKDVELRCDPISGHTALYWYRQSLGQGLEFLIYFQGNSAPDKSGLPSDRFSAERTGGSVSTLTIQRTQQEDSAVYLCASSSLTGDFGNTIYFGEGSWLTVV.